This TCR beta chain appears in the sequencing data of a study of OX40 agonist ivuxolimab in advanced cancers. Study at large: Given to patients was ivuxolimab, an agonistic anti-OX40 (CD134) antibody. Ivuxolimab was administered intravenously to patients at 0.01 to 10 mg/kg every 2 weeks. Treatment received earlier with anti-PD-1, anti-PD-L1 or anti-CTLA-4 agents was allowed, and under 50% had some.

Germline V gene data show CDR1 as SSHAT and CDR2 as FNYEAQ (reference sequence). The CDR3 covers 15 residues. Some clones are missing from TCRdb's copy, which holds only in-frame ones; the method was immunoSEQ multiplex PCR. The sample has approximately 76,000 clones; 94% are singletons. Autoimmune disease history or systemic immunosuppression barred patients. A single count supports this clone. One end of the junction does not line up with germline, which may come from a read error. This sequence joins TRBV7-7 and TRBJ2-1; weak D call: TRBD2 (5 bases). The source of this sequence is an adult with an advanced solid tumor such as melanoma, head and neck, liver or kidney cancer. The sequencing used CD4+ or CD8+ T cells sorted from blood, collected in a trial of the OX40 agonist ivuxolimab. In nucleotides, the CDR3 is TGTGCTAGCAGCTTAGCACTAGTGGATGCACAGGAGCAGTTCTTC. It codes for CASSLALVDAQEQFF.